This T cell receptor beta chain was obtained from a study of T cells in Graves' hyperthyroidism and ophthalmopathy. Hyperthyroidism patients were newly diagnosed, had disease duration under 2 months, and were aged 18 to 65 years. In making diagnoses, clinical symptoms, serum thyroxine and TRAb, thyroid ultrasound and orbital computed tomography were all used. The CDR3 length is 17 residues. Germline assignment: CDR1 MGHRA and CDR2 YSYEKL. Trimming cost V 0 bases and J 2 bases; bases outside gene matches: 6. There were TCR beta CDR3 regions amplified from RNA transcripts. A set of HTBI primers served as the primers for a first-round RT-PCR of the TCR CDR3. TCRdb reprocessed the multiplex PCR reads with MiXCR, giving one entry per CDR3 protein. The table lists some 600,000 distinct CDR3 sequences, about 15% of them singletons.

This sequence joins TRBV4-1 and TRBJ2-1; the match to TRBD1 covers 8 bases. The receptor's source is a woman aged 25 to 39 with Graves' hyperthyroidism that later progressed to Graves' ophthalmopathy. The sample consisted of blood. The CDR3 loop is CASSQDLGRGPYNEQFF. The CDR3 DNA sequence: TGCGCCAGCAGCCAAGACCTGGGCAGGGGGCCCTACAATGAGCAGTTCTTC.